This TCR beta chain was profiled in a study of T-cell memory formation after mild COVID-19. Across the whole study: Largely donor-specific sequence clusters came from a couple of donors.

Study-wide results and limits: Certain responding clones were present in pre-infection memory, suggesting participation of cross-reactive memory. Contracting clones from day 15 to 85 showed balanced CD4/CD8; later expanders favored CD4+.

This CDR3 is 17 amino acids long. V was trimmed by 4 bases and J by 7 bases, leaving 24 bases between them. CDR1 SGHRS and CDR2 YFSETQ come from the germline V gene. Concerning this clonotype itself: The antigen remains undetermined.

The 5'RACE method, run with constant-segment primers, produced TCR alpha and TCR beta cDNA libraries (carrying sample barcodes and UMIs). Via MiXCR, TCRdb re-called the 5' RACE reads, giving one row per CDR3 protein. The sample contains 400,000 to 500,000 distinct CDR3 sequences, 24% of which appear only once. The chain carries TRBV5-1 and TRBJ2-1; D possibly corresponds to TRBD1 (5 bases). The source of this sequence is an adult woman who had mild COVID-19 (a few samples of this study predate the infection). Cell type and time point are not known. The sample was PBMCs or a T cell subset sorted from them (not recorded which). CDR3 DNA sequence: TGCGCCAGCAGCCCGACCCCGGCAGGGAAGAAGAGAAATGAGCAGTTCTTC. Its translation: CASSPTPAGKKRNEQFF.